A selection of T cell receptor beta chains follows, all from one sample in a study of blood T cell repertoires in COVID-19. The method was immunoSEQ multiplex PCR; TCRdb's version includes in-frame clones alone and lacks a portion of them. The data contain almost 40,000 clones, around 85% of them seen just once; the ten biggest clones take up less than 4.5%. What was sequenced was peripheral blood. The receptor source for this set is a man in his sixties with acute or convalescent COVID-19. CDR3s include the opening cysteine and the closing phenylalanine or tryptophan. Each record gives: D gene, J gene, clone size, V gene, CDR3 protein, CDR3 DNA. A D gene is named only where the DNA matches it firmly. Only some rows state a clone size, as once, few, many or a class for expanded clones.

TRBD2,TRBJ2-7,once,TRBV5-1,CASSLGGTSDLQQYF,TGCGCCAGCAGCTTGGGAGGGACTAGCGACCTGCAGCAGTACTTC
NA,TRBJ1-1,NA,TRBV24-1,CATSESLNTEAFF,TGTGCCACCAGTGAGTCCTTGAACACTGAAGCTTTCTTT
NA,TRBJ1-3,NA,TRBV27,CASSFTGGDNTIYF,TGTGCCAGCAGTTTTACGGGCGGGGACAACACCATATATTTT
NA,TRBJ2-2,NA,TRBV19,CASSPQALANTGELFF,TGTGCCAGTAGTCCCCAGGCGTTGGCAAACACCGGGGAGCTGTTTTTT
TRBD1,TRBJ1-2,NA,TRBV5-6,CASSNGQVPYGYTF,TGTGCCAGCAGCAACGGACAGGTCCCTTATGGCTACACCTTC
NA,TRBJ2-5,NA,TRBV6-6,CASSADAREWETQYF,TGTGCCAGCAGTGCGGACGCCCGGGAGTGGGAGACCCAGTACTTC
TRBD2,TRBJ2-2,NA,TRBV19,CASTLTGSGSWTGELFF,TGTGCCAGTACCCTCACCGGCAGCGGGAGTTGGACCGGGGAGCTGTTTTTT
TRBD2,TRBJ2-7,NA,TRBV15,CATSRGGTSGSYEQYF,TGTGCCACCAGCAGAGGGGGGACTAGCGGGAGCTACGAGCAGTACTTC
TRBD1,TRBJ2-5,NA,TRBV15,CATRLQGGETQYF,TGTGCCACCAGGCTACAGGGGGGAGAGACCCAGTACTTC
TRBD1,TRBJ2-7,NA,TRBV7-3,CASSHHRGDSYEQYF,TGTGCCAGCAGCCACCACAGGGGGGACTCCTACGAGCAGTACTTC
NA,TRBJ1-3,NA,TRBV3-1/TRBV3-2,CASSPALGGTGNTIYF,TGTGCCAGCAGCCCGGCTCTCGGCGGGACTGGAAACACCATATATTTT
NA,TRBJ1-6,once,TRBV30,CACHQATNSPLHF,TGTGCCTGCCATCAGGCTACCAATTCACCCCTCCACTTT
NA,TRBJ2-5,NA,TRBV3-1/TRBV3-2,CASSPLGGRETQYF,TGTGCCAGCAGCCCGCTGGGGGGGCGAGAGACCCAGTACTTC
NA,TRBJ2-7,NA,TRBV3-1/TRBV3-2,CASSQTLAKDEQYF,TGTGCCAGCAGCCAAACGCTAGCGAAGGACGAGCAGTACTTC
NA,TRBJ1-1,NA,TRBV5-6,CASSPLRGIDTEAFF,TGTGCCAGCAGCCCTCTGAGGGGGATCGACACTGAAGCTTTCTTT
NA,TRBJ2-3,NA,TRBV19,CASSIDGRSDTQYF,TGTGCCAGTAGTATAGATGGGAGGTCAGATACGCAGTATTTT
TRBD1,TRBJ2-2,NA,TRBV2,CASSLDRGGELFF,TGTGCCAGCAGCTTAGACAGGGGCGGGGAGCTGTTTTTT
TRBD2,TRBJ2-2,NA,TRBV7-8,CASSLFGTSAVTGELFF,TGTGCCAGCAGCTTGTTCGGGACTAGCGCGGTCACCGGGGAGCTGTTTTTT
TRBD2,TRBJ2-1,NA,TRBV4-1,CASSPRLAGNNNEQFF,TGCGCCAGCAGCCCCCGACTAGCGGGAAACAACAATGAGCAGTTCTTC
NA,TRBJ2-7,NA,TRBV30,CAWRTDQYEQYF,TGTGCCTGGAGGACAGACCAGTACGAGCAGTACTTC
NA,TRBJ1-5,NA,TRBV4-1,CASSQESSSGSWPQHF,TGCGCCAGCAGCCAAGAGTCCAGCTCAGGGTCCTGGCCCCAGCATTTT
NA,TRBJ2-7,once,TRBV29-1,CSVGWQSYEQYF,TGCAGCGTTGGGTGGCAGTCCTACGAGCAGTACTTC
NA,TRBJ1-2,NA,TRBV19,CASSIQAGSYGYTF,TGTGCCAGTAGTATACAAGCAGGGTCCTATGGCTACACCTTC
NA,TRBJ2-1,NA,TRBV19,CASSIGRNEQFF,TGTGCCAGTAGTATAGGCAGAAATGAGCAGTTCTTC
TRBD2,TRBJ2-3,NA,TRBV29-1,CSILAGEVDTQYF,TGCAGCATATTAGCGGGGGAGGTAGATACGCAGTATTTT
NA,TRBJ1-1,NA,TRBV19,CASSIKGSNTEAFF,TGTGCCAGTAGTATTAAGGGGTCGAACACTGAAGCTTTCTTT
NA,TRBJ1-1,NA,TRBV5-4,CASSLSQGNTEAFF,TGTGCCAGCAGCTTATCACAGGGGAACACTGAAGCTTTCTTT
NA,TRBJ1-2,few,TRBV2,CASSPDRLYGYTF,TGTGCCAGCAGCCCCGACAGGCTCTATGGCTACACCTTC
NA,TRBJ1-2,NA,TRBV3-1/TRBV3-2,CASSYLMVGANYGYTF,TGTGCCAGCAGCTATCTCATGGTGGGAGCTAACTATGGCTACACCTTC
TRBD1,TRBJ1-2,NA,TRBV18,CASSPGEQGELNF,TGTGCCAGCTCACCGGGGGAACAGGGGGAGTTAAACTTC
TRBD2,TRBJ2-5,NA,TRBV27,CASSLSRGWQETQYF,TGTGCCAGCAGTTTATCGCGGGGGTGGCAAGAGACCCAGTACTTC
NA,TRBJ2-5,NA,TRBV18,CASSPPAKQETQYF,TGTGCCAGCTCACCACCGGCAAAACAAGAGACCCAGTACTTC
TRBD2,TRBJ2-1,few,TRBV28,CASKSGGASGWDEQFF,TGTGCCAGCAAATCCGGGGGGGCTAGCGGTTGGGATGAGCAGTTCTTC
TRBD2,TRBJ2-1,NA,TRBV3-1/TRBV3-2,CASSQVLSGANNEQFF,TGTGCCAGCAGCCAAGTTCTCAGCGGGGCAAACAATGAGCAGTTCTTC
NA,TRBJ1-1,NA,TRBV3-1/TRBV3-2,CASSQELAQSGAFF,TGTGCCAGCAGCCAAGAATTGGCTCAAAGTGGAGCTTTCTTT
NA,TRBJ2-2,once,TRBV5-1,CASSLAPKSTGELFF,TGCGCCAGCAGCTTGGCACCCAAGAGCACCGGGGAGCTGTTTTTT
NA,TRBJ2-1,NA,TRBV5-6,CASSLGGNEQFF,TGTGCCAGCAGCTTGGGCGGCAATGAGCAGTTCTTC
TRBD2,TRBJ2-7,NA,TRBV5-1,CASSPQSSGNYEQYF,TGCGCCAGCAGCCCTCAGTCTAGCGGGAACTACGAGCAGTACTTC
NA,TRBJ2-2,NA,TRBV7-2,CASSAGLDRGELFF,TGTGCCAGCAGCGCGGGACTCGACAGAGGGGAGCTGTTTTTT
NA,TRBJ1-1,NA,TRBV12-3/TRBV12-4,CASNRRGNTEAFF,TGTGCCAGCAATCGAAGGGGGAACACTGAAGCTTTCTTT
TRBD1,TRBJ1-3,NA,TRBV28,CASASGGRAGNTIYF,TGTGCCAGCGCATCAGGGGGCAGAGCTGGAAACACCATATATTTT
NA,TRBJ1-5,NA,TRBV10-3,CAISESVEVQPQHF,TGTGCCATCAGTGAGTCGGTGGAGGTTCAGCCCCAGCATTTT